The 5 T cell receptor beta chains in this list originate from one sample, sequenced in a study of shared clonotypes between healthy human individuals. Data came from immunoSEQ multiplex PCR; TCRdb stores just in-frame clones and leaves some out. Of about a million clones listed, about 76% were seen once; the top ten hold 1.4%. Sequencing was done on a sample of memory CD4+ T cells sorted from blood. The subset was: CD45RA-negative fraction. These receptors all stem from a man aged 18 to 29 in good health.

About this clone itself: Other DNA sequences of this sample code for an identical CDR3. The rearrangement links TRBV5-4 to TRBJ2-7; TRBD1 might be the D (9 bases). V was clipped by 4 bases and J by 4 bases, with 21 bases between them. The CDR3 is 16 amino acids. CDR1 and CDR2 from the germline V gene are SGHNT and YYREEE (reference sequence). The chain's CDR3 is CASSPGGGQGSYEQYF. CDR3 DNA: TGTGCCAGCAGCCCCGGGGGGGGACAGGGCAGTTACGAGCAGTACTTC.

The chain combines TRBV2 with TRBJ2-7; TRBD2 agrees at 7 bases. CDR1 is SNHLY, CDR2 FYNNEI, per germline. After removal of 10 bases from V and 2 bases from J, the junction contained 11 bases not matched to a gene. The length of the CDR3 is 14 residues. The CDR3 sequence is CATLIGLGPYEQYF. The CDR3 DNA reads as TGTGCCACCCTTATAGGACTAGGTCCCTACGAGCAGTACTTC.

This chain links TRBV5-1 with TRBJ2-7, with D unclear. Germline lookup yields CDR1 SGHRS and CDR2 YFSETQ. CDR3 length equals 14 residues. The V end lost 6 bases, the J end lost 0 bases, and 13 bases lay between the germline ends. This CDR3 is CASKYRDFSYEQYF. CDR3 coding DNA: TGCGCCAGCAAGTATAGAGACTTCTCCTACGAGCAGTACTTC.

As regards this clone: One junction end disagrees with the germline gene, perhaps due to a read error. This chain uses TRBV7-7 with TRBJ2-2; D uncertain. CDR3 length: 13 amino acids. CDR1 is SSHAT and CDR2 is FNYEAQ in the germline V gene (reference sequence). The CDR3 region is CASTPGNTGELFF. The CDR3 coding sequence is TGTGCTAGCACCCCGGGGAACACCGGGGAGCTGTTTTTT.

This clone appeared many times. The chain employs TRBV27 and TRBJ1-5, with D unresolved. Germline-derived CDR1 and CDR2 are MNHEY and SMNVEV (reference sequence). Trimming removed 4 bases from V and 7 bases from J, with 8 bases in between. There are 12 residues in the CDR3. Here the CDR3 DNA reads TGTGCCAGCAGTTCGAATAGCCAGCCCCAGCATTTT. Translation: CASSSNSQPQHF.